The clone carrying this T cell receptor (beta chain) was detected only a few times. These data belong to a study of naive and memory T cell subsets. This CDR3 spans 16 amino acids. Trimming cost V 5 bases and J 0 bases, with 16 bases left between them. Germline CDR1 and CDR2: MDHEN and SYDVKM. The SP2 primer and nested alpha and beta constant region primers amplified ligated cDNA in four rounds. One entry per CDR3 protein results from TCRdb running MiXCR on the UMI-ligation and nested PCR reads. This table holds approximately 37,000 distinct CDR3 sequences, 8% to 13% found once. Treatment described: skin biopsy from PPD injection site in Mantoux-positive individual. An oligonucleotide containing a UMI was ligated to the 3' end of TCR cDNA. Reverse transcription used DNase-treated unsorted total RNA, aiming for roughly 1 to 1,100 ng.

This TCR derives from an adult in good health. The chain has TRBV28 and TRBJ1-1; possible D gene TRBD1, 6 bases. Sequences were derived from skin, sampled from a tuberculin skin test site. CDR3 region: CASSPLGQKMNTEAFF. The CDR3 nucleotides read TGTGCCAGCAGTCCCCTCGGACAGAAAATGAACACTGAAGCTTTCTTT. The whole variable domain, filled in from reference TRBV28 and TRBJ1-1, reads DVKVTQSSRYLVKRTGEKVFLECVQDMDHENMFWYRQDPGLGLRLIYFSYDVKMKEKGDIPEGYSVSREKKERFSLILESASTNQTSMYLCASSPLGQKMNTEAFFGQGTRLTVV.